This TCR beta chain was sequenced in a study of CD8+ T cells in alopecia areata. Extraction and reverse transcription of RNA yielded cDNA as the sequencing template. Data came from immunoSEQ multiplex PCR; TCRdb stores just in-frame clones and leaves some out. In the table there are about 180,000 clones, 40% to 65% of which are singletons. This clone occurred a few times. The antigen is undetermined. Overall study findings and caveats: Among the top 100, expanded CD8+ clones, as well as scalp clonality, were significantly decreased by tofacitinib. Lesional scalp, especially alopecia totalis/universalis, showed higher clonality than normal scalp. Only one nonresponder was present, which leaves the link between baseline CD8+ expansion and response uncertain.

Treatment denoted: oral pan-JAK inhibitor, 5-10 mg twice daily. Germline V CDR1 and CDR2: SQVTM, ANQGSEA. The CDR3 has 14 residues. J was trimmed by 1 base and V by 7 bases; bases with no gene match: 7. Sequences were derived from CD8+ T cells sorted from blood, sampled at approximately week 52, from a patient treated with tofacitinib. This sequence originates from a human donor with alopecia areata. The chain recombines TRBV29-1 with TRBJ1-3; 7 nucleotides line up with TRBD1. This CDR3 is CSALDRASGNTIYF. The CDR3 DNA sequence: TGCAGCGCACTAGACAGGGCGTCTGGAAACACCATATATTTT.